This note documents a single T cell receptor beta chain sequence. This sample was taken from a study of blood T cell repertoires in COVID-19. What the recovered Cohort 3 donors had was two negative PCRs, clearance, or symptom resolution. Germline V lookup: CDR1 MDHEN, CDR2 SYDVKM. The CDR3 sequence is 13 residues long. The ends were cut back, 5 bases at V and 6 bases at J, with 8 bases in the middle. Assay used: immunoSEQ multiplex PCR; TCRdb lists only in-frame clones, some missing. Seen here are roughly 290,000 clones, around 85% observed once, and the top ten hold approximately 5.7%. Sample: PBMCs or T cells enriched from blood (not recorded which). The clonotype was recovered from a woman aged 40 to 50 who had recovered from COVID-19. The genes are TRBV28 and TRBJ1-6; D remains ambiguous. CDR3 loop: CASSPGLNSPLHF. CDR3 nucleotides: TGTGCCAGCAGTCCTGGGCTTAATTCACCCCTCCACTTT.